The 9 T cell receptor beta chains given below trace back to one sample, sequenced in a study of T cell responses to AZD1222 COVID-19 vaccine. The repertoire was sequenced with immunoSEQ multiplex PCR; TCRdb's copy has only in-frame clones and lacks some. The sample has fewer than 120,000 clones, about 88% seen once; the top ten hold 1.6%. This sample comprised peripheral blood, obtained on day 0 of AZD1222 vaccination. Receptors originate from an adult in good health.

This chain links TRBV3-1 (or the pseudogene TRBV3-2) with TRBJ1-3; D gene uncertain. From germline, CDR1 is LGHDT and CDR2 YNNKEL (reference sequence). This CDR3 region has 14 residues. Deletions cut 1 base from V and 1 base from J, with 5 bases between. DNA for the CDR3: TGTGCCAGCAGCCAAGGCGGTTCTGGAAACACCATATATTTT. Amino acid sequence: CASSQGGSGNTIYF.

The chain's CDR3 is CASSKWETYSGNTIYF. Written as DNA, the CDR3 is TGTGCCAGCAGCAAGTGGGAAACATACTCTGGAAACACCATATATTTT. This chain joins TRBV21-1 and TRBJ1-3. TRBV21-1 is a pseudogene. The CDR3 loop spans 16 amino acids.

V gene TRBV24-1 combines with J gene TRBJ2-3; TRBD2 aligns across 12 bases. This CDR3 region has 17 residues. V lost 4 bases and J lost 2; bases outside the gene matches: 6. Germline CDR1 reads KGHDR; CDR2 reads SFDVKD. This CDR3 is CATSDSGLAGFTDTQYF. Here the CDR3 DNA reads TGTGCCACCAGTGACTCGGGACTAGCGGGTTTCACAGATACGCAGTATTTT.

The rearrangement joins TRBV5-1 to TRBJ1-1; D possibly corresponds to TRBD1 (6 bases). This CDR3 is 13 amino acids long. Trimming removed 4 bases from V and 5 bases from J, with 12 bases in between. CDR1 SGHRS and CDR2 YFSETQ come from the germline V gene. The chain's CDR3 is CASSPGTGTEAFF. The CDR3 DNA follows: TGCGCCAGCAGCCCGGGTACAGGGACTGAAGCTTTCTTT. Variable domain in full (rest from reference TRBV5-1 and TRBJ1-1): KAGVTQTPRYLIKTRGQQVTLSCSPISGHRSVSWYQQTPGQGLQFLFEYFSETQRNKGNFPGRFSGRQFSNSRSEMNVSTLELGDSALYLCASSPGTGTEAFFGQGTRLTVV.

The chain couples TRBV4-2 to TRBJ1-2; D not resolved. Trimming took off 1 base at V and 4 bases at J, with 10 bases between the two ends. Germline CDR1 reads LGHNA; CDR2 reads YNFKEQ. This CDR3 region has 14 residues. The chain's CDR3 is CASSQVEGIYGYTF. The CDR3 bases are TGTGCCAGCAGCCAAGTAGAAGGAATCTATGGCTACACCTTC.

With regard to this clone: Its ends do not fully match the called genes, so a read error is possible. V is TRBV10-2 and J is TRBJ2-5; 7 bases align to TRBD1. The germline V gene encodes CDR1 WSHSY and CDR2 SAAADI. This CDR3 comprises 12 residues. CDR3 DNA sequence: TGCGCCAGCAGCCCCGGGACAGAGATCCAGTACTTC. Encoded protein: CASSPGTEIQYF.

The chain couples TRBV6-5 to TRBJ1-1; 10 bases fit TRBD1. V was clipped by 6 bases and J by 3 bases; unmatched bases: 7. Germline V CDR1 and CDR2: MNHEY, SVGAGI. CDR3 length: 15 amino acids. CDR3 sequence reads: CASSSRQGADTEAFF. CDR3 bases: TGTGCCAGCAGCTCTAGACAGGGGGCTGACACTGAAGCTTTCTTT.

The chain joins TRBV19 to TRBJ1-3; no reliable D call. Germline V gene lookup returns CDR1 LNHDA and CDR2 SQIVND (reference sequence). The V gene lost 7 bases and the J gene lost 0 bases, with 7 bases spanning the gap. The CDR3 is 13 amino acids. As DNA, the CDR3 is TGTGCCAGTACACGAAGCTCTGGAAACACCATATATTTT. It translates to CASTRSSGNTIYF.

The chain couples TRBV20-1 to TRBJ2-7; TRBD2 matches 13 bases. V was pared by 3 bases and J by 4 bases, with 9 bases of the junction left unmatched. The CDR3 sequence is 16 residues long. Looked up from germline, CDR1 is DFQATT and CDR2 is SNEGSKA (reference sequence). This CDR3 reads CSASETWTSGRYEQYF. The CDR3 nucleotides read TGCAGTGCTAGTGAAACGTGGACTAGCGGGAGATACGAGCAGTACTTC.